This entry lists 11 T cell receptor beta chains sequenced from one sample in a study of blood T cell repertoires in COVID-19. Generated by immunoSEQ multiplex PCR, the TCRdb table keeps only in-frame clones and is missing some. The data show some 260,000 clones, about 89% seen once. The sequencing input was PBMCs or T cells enriched from blood (not recorded which). The receptors shown here come from a woman aged 18-29 years who had recovered from COVID-19.

The chain employs TRBV12-5 and TRBJ1-4; no reliable D call. CDR1 and CDR2 (germline): LGHNT, FRNRAP. The CDR3 covers 13 residues. Between the trimmed V and J ends, which lost 1 base and 8 bases, there was a span of 8 bases. Written as DNA, the CDR3 is TGTGCTAGTGGTTTGGCAGGAAGGGAAAAACTGTTTTTT. It translates to CASGLAGREKLFF. Drawing the rest from reference TRBV12-5 and TRBJ1-4, the complete variable domain is DARVTQTPRHKVTEMGQEVTMRCQPILGHNTVFWYRQTMMQGLELLAYFRNRAPLDDSGMPKDRFSAEMPDATLATLKIQPSEPRDSAVYFCASGLAGREKLFFGSGTQLSVL.

The chain joins TRBV3-1 (or the pseudogene TRBV3-2) to TRBJ1-1, with no clear D. Trimming stripped 3 bases from V and 5 bases from J, with 10 bases between. The germline V gene has CDR1 LGHDT and CDR2 YNNKEL (reference sequence). The CDR3 length is 13 residues. CDR3 region: CASSQGPWTEAFF. The CDR3, as DNA: TGTGCCAGCAGCCAGGGCCCGTGGACTGAAGCTTTCTTT.

In DNA form, the CDR3 reads TGTGCCATCAGTGAGTCGGCTAGCGGGGGCCAACCAGACCGTCACGAGCAGTACTTC. Amino acids: CAISESASGGQPDRHEQYF. The rearrangement links TRBV10-3 to TRBJ2-7; 10 positions match TRBD2. The CDR3 runs to 19 residues. Germline CDR1 ENHRY, CDR2 SYGVKD. Unmatched junction bases numbered 16, after V lost 0 bases and J lost 5 bases.

This chain joins TRBV9 and TRBJ1-5, with 7 bases lining up with TRBD1. Unmatched junction bases numbered 6, after V lost 0 bases and J lost 6 bases. CDR3 size: 15 residues. Germline CDR1 and CDR2: SGDLS and YYNGEE. CDR3 sequence: CASSVDPGGSQPQHF. As DNA, the CDR3 is TGTGCCAGCAGCGTAGACCCAGGGGGAAGTCAGCCCCAGCATTTT.

The rearrangement joins TRBV29-1 to TRBJ2-7; TRBD1 is a possible D gene (6 bases). CDR1 is SQVTM and CDR2 is ANQGSEA in the germline V gene. V lost 7 bases and J lost 3, with 19 bases in between. The CDR3 sequence is 14 residues long. The CDR3: CSGRPGDYFYEQYF. The CDR3 nucleotides read TGCAGCGGAAGACCAGGGGATTATTTCTACGAGCAGTACTTC.

The sample holds one count of this clone. The rearrangement uses TRBV24-1 and TRBJ2-3, with 12 bases aligning to TRBD2. J gave up 4 bases and V 5 bases, and 3 bases lay outside the gene matches. The CDR3 has 15 amino acids. Per germline, CDR1 KGHDR and CDR2 SFDVKD. In DNA form, the CDR3 reads TGTGCCACCAGTGTTACTAGCGGGAGGTCAGATACGCAGTATTTT. Its protein product is CATSVTSGRSDTQYF.

The rearrangement joins TRBV19 to TRBJ2-2; D is unclear. Germline CDR1 LNHDA, CDR2 SQIVND (reference sequence). The CDR3 consists of 14 residues. V lost 7 bases and J 6 bases, leaving 15 bases between the germline ends. The CDR3 region is CASTGSSSPGELFF. In DNA, the CDR3 is TGTGCCAGTACCGGGTCCTCTTCCCCCGGGGAGCTGTTTTTT.

The chain employs TRBV2 and TRBJ2-7, with a possible D match to TRBD1 (5 bases). The germline V gene has CDR1 SNHLY and CDR2 FYNNEI. The germline V and J ends were trimmed by 4 bases and 3 bases, with 10 bases remaining between them. The CDR3 contains 13 residues. The CDR3 here is CASSGVQGYEQYF. CDR3 nucleotides: TGTGCCAGCAGTGGGGTTCAGGGCTACGAGCAGTACTTC. Looking up the rest from reference TRBV2 and TRBJ2-7 gives the full variable domain: EPEVTQTPSHQVTQMGQEVILRCVPISNHLYFYWYRQILGQKVEFLVSFYNNEISEKSEIFDDQFSVERPDGSNFTLKIRSTKLEDSAMYFCASSGVQGYEQYFGPGTRLTVT.

The chain employs TRBV29-1 and TRBJ1-3; D gene uncertain. Germline lookup yields CDR1 SQVTM and CDR2 ANQGSEA. The germline V and J ends were trimmed by 6 bases and 3 bases, with 9 bases remaining between them. The CDR3 runs 12 residues. The CDR3 sequence is CSVRVNGNTIYF. The CDR3 DNA reads TGCAGCGTCCGGGTTAATGGAAACACCATATATTTT.

This chain links TRBV28 with TRBJ1-2; the D gene is possibly TRBD1 (5 bases). Trimming stripped 8 bases from V and 13 bases from J, with 23 bases between. There are 13 residues in the CDR3. Germline CDR1 MDHEN, CDR2 SYDVKM. CDR3 DNA sequence: TGTGCCAGCCTCGGGGGGGGGTCTCGAACCTGCACCTTC. Translating it yields CASLGGGSRTCTF.

The V call is TRBV28, the J call TRBJ1-1; D is ambiguous. The V gene's germline CDR1 is MDHEN and CDR2 SYDVKM. V was pared by 3 bases and J by 8 bases, with 10 bases between. The CDR3 is 12 residues long. CDR3 in DNA: TGTGCCAGCAGTTTGGGAGACTACGAAGCTTTCTTT. Translation gives CASSLGDYEAFF.